Below, one TCR beta chain is given with its context. The antigen is not known. This entry is derived from a study of graft-versus-host responses after intestinal transplantation. Across the study: After anti-thymocyte globulin induction, recipients took tacrolimus and steroids for 3 to 4 years. The study's findings and limits: Individuals carrying graft-donor T cell macrochimerism showed high graft-versus-host to host-versus-graft clonal ratios in allografts.

TCRdb keeps only in-frame clones here, not all; method: immunoSEQ multiplex PCR. The data show some 130,000 clones, with around 95% seen just once and 3.3% held by the top ten. Germline V lookup: CDR1 MGHDK, CDR2 SYGVNS. The CDR3 loop spans 14 amino acids. Deletions cut 2 bases from V and 4 bases from J, with 9 bases between. Sequencing used unstimulated CD8+ T cells sorted from spleen or lymph node cells, obtained before intestinal transplant. The V call is TRBV25-1, the J call TRBJ1-5; D gene uncertain. The receptor comes from a human donor who received an intestinal transplant. CDR3 residues: CASSELTSNQPQHF. In DNA form, the CDR3 reads TGTGCCAGCAGTGAACTTACTAGTAATCAGCCCCAGCATTTT.